The clone carrying this T cell receptor (beta chain) has just a few counts. Sample-barcoded 5' priming and a J-beta primer mix drove a second PCR of 7 to 11 cycles. TCRdb used MiXCR to reprocess the 5' RACE reads, holding one entry per CDR3 protein. The sample holds approximately 780,000 distinct CDR3 sequences, 20% to 30% seen once. This sample is part of a study of blood T cells in healthy people across ages. V was trimmed by 5 bases and J by 3 bases, leaving 11 bases between them. Germline loops: CDR1 SEHNR, CDR2 FQNEAQ (reference sequence). The CDR3 consists of 13 residues. These sequences were also reported in another study, on T cells of mothers and their children.

Sequenced input: blood. This sequence joins TRBV7-9 and TRBJ2-7; D possibly corresponds to TRBD1 (5 bases). The TCR comes from a boy younger than 18 in good health. The CDR3 bases are TGTGCCAGCAGCACAGGAACGTACTACGAGCAGTACTTC. Amino acid sequence: CASSTGTYYEQYF.